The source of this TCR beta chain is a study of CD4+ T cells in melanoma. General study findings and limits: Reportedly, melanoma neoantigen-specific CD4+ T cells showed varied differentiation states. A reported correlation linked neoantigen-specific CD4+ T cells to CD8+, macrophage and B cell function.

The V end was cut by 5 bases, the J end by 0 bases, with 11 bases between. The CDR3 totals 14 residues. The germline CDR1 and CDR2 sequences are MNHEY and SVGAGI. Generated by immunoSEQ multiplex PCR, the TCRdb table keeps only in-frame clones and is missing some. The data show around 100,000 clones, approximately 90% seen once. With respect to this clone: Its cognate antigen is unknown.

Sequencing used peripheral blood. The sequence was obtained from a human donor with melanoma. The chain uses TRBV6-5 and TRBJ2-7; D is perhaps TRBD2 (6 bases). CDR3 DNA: TGTGCCAGCAGTCCTGGAGGGGCCTCCTACGAGCAGTACTTC. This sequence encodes CASSPGGASYEQYF.